This T cell receptor (beta chain) was recovered during a study of vaccination effects on CD4 cells after COVID-19. On the study more broadly: After the second dose, samples were taken at median day 72.

This CDR3 has 15 residues. The germline CDR1 and CDR2 sequences are LNHDA and SQIVND (reference sequence). V dropped 3 bases and J dropped 2; count of bases not matched to a gene: 5. The data were produced by immunoSEQ multiplex PCR, yet TCRdb's version contains in-frame clones alone and is incomplete. The sample contains more than 15,000 clones, around 80% of which appear only once. Prior to sequencing, the ViraFEST assay stimulated PBMC with viral peptide pools, which expanded the antigen-specific CD4+ T cells. After less than twelve days in culture, the CD4+ T cells were isolated. The individual was infected with SARS-CoV-2 between March and December 2020, as confirmed by PCR. All participants had two doses of either the BNT162b2 or mRNA-1273 vaccine. Researchers reported culturing approximately 1.8 million PBMC in each well, adding around 10 IU/ml IL-2 and roughly 11 ug/ml peptides. Of note for this clone: Its antigen is as yet unknown.

Study-level results: Post-vaccine spike-reactive clones in convalescents were mainly new vaccine-induced clones. Missing from the study were early post-infection timepoints, and its convalescent patients were few.

The chain combines TRBV19 with TRBJ2-7, with 9 bases that match TRBD2. This sequence was found in a human donor who had a prior SARS-CoV-2 infection. Sample: CD4+ T cells from PBMCs cultured with SARS-CoV-2 spike peptides, taken after COVID-19 vaccination. The CDR3 sequence: CASSISASGAYEQYF. CDR3 nucleotide sequence: TGTGCCAGTAGTATTTCGGCTAGCGGGGCCTACGAGCAGTACTTC.